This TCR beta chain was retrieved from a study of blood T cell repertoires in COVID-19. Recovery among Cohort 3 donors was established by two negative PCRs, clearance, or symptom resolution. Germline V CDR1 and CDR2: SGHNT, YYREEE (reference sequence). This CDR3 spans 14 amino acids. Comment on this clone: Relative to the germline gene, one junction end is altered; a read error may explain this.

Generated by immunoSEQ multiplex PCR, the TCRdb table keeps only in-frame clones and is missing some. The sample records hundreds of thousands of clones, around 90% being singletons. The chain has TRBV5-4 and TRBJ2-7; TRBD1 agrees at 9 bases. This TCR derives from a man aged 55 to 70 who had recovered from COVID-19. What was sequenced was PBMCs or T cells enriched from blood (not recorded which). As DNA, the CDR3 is TGTGCCAGCAGATTGGACAGGGGCCGATACGAGCAGTACTTC. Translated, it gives CASRLDRGRYEQYF.